Following are 25 T cell receptor beta chains from one sample sequenced in a study of radiation and T cells in renal cell carcinoma. Libraries were prepared by immunoSEQ multiplex PCR; TCRdb keeps only in-frame clonotypes and omits some of them. The repertoire holds about 170,000 clones, with about 88% as singletons. The time point denotes: blood 4 weeks post-SBRT, at nephrectomy. Treatment noted: 15 Gy SBRT to primary tumor, nephrectomy 4 weeks later. Specimen: blood, collected from a patient whose treatment included radiotherapy and nephrectomy. These receptors came from a woman in her forties or fifties with renal cell carcinoma.

The chain carries TRBV19 and TRBJ2-7; no clear D gene. The length of the CDR3 is 13 residues. Germline values: CDR1 LNHDA, CDR2 SQIVND (reference sequence). Trimming took off 0 bases at V and 7 bases at J, with 10 bases between the two ends. Here the CDR3 reads CASSIDPSVEQYF. The CDR3 DNA follows: TGTGCCAGTAGTATAGATCCCTCGGTGGAGCAGTACTTC.

This sequence joins TRBV5-1 and TRBJ2-3; D gene ambiguous. V lost 2 bases, J lost 0 bases, and 13 bases lay in between. CDR3 length equals 16 residues. Germline V gene lookup returns CDR1 SGHRS and CDR2 YFSETQ. In DNA form, the CDR3 reads TGCGCCAGCAGCTTAATTACCACCTTTAGCACAGATACGCAGTATTTT. Protein: CASSLITTFSTDTQYF.

The rearrangement joins TRBV7-9 to TRBJ2-3; the D gene could be TRBD1 or TRBD2 (5 bases each). Trimming left V 5 bases short and J 0 bases short, with 9 bases between. The CDR3 runs 14 residues. The germline V gene has CDR1 SEHNR and CDR2 FQNEAQ (reference sequence). The chain's CDR3 is CASSGTLSTDTQYF. CDR3 nucleotides: TGTGCCAGCAGCGGGACCCTTAGCACAGATACGCAGTATTTT. The full variable domain, its missing parts supplied by reference TRBV7-9 and TRBJ2-3, is DTGVSQNPRHKITKRGQNVTFRCDPISEHNRLYWYRQTLGQGPEFLTYFQNEAQLEKSRLLSDRFSAERPKGSFSTLEIQRTEQGDSAMYLCASSGTLSTDTQYFGPGTRLTVL.

This chain connects TRBV27 to TRBJ2-7, with TRBD2 matching 15 bases. The length of the CDR3 is 16 residues. Germline CDR1 MNHEY, CDR2 SMNVEV (reference sequence). Unmatched junction bases numbered 8, after V lost 4 bases and J lost 7 bases. The DNA for the CDR3 is TGTGCCAGCAGTTCCGGGACTAGCGGGGGGCGGGGTGAGCAGTACTTC. Its translation is CASSSGTSGGRGEQYF.

The J gene is TRBJ1-2, the V gene TRBV6-5, with D perhaps TRBD1 (5 bases). The CDR3 spans 12 residues. Deletions cut 6 bases from V and 4 bases from J, with 9 bases between. Germline V lookup: CDR1 MNHEY, CDR2 SVGAGI. Written as DNA, the CDR3 is TGTGCCAGCAGCCAGACAGCCTATGGCTACACCTTC. It codes for CASSQTAYGYTF.

The chain joins TRBV9 to TRBJ1-1; D gene unclear. CDR1 is SGDLS, CDR2 YYNGEE, per germline. Deletions cut 0 bases from V and 5 bases from J, with 8 bases between. The CDR3 covers 13 residues. CDR3 protein: CASSVGLETEAFF. CDR3 coding DNA: TGTGCCAGCAGCGTAGGGCTAGAGACTGAAGCTTTCTTT.

V and J are TRBV9 and TRBJ2-7; D is possibly TRBD2 (7 bases). This CDR3 spans 16 amino acids. The germline gives CDR1 SGDLS, CDR2 YYNGEE. The V end lost 4 bases, the J end lost 0 bases, and 17 bases lay between the germline ends. The CDR3 bases are TGTGCCAGCAGCCCAGGTCCGGGGGGCAACTCCTACGAGCAGTACTTC. It translates to CASSPGPGGNSYEQYF.

The chain uses TRBV29-1 and TRBJ1-5, with D uncertain. V was pared by 4 bases and J by 2 bases, with 9 bases between. The CDR3 runs to 13 residues. Per germline, CDR1 SQVTM and CDR2 ANQGSEA. For the CDR3, the DNA is TGCAGCGTTGCTTGGGATGGCAATCAGCCCCAGCATTTT. The encoded protein is CSVAWDGNQPQHF.

The chain is built from TRBV6-4 and TRBJ1-5; D is ambiguous. The CDR3 is made up of 13 amino acids. The V and J ends lost 6 bases and 4 bases respectively, with 10 bases between them. Looked up from germline, CDR1 is MRHNA and CDR2 is SNTAGT. The CDR3 DNA reads TGTGCCAGCAGCCCGGACGGGAATCAGCCCCAGCATTTT. Protein sequence: CASSPDGNQPQHF.

The V gene is TRBV6-6, the J gene TRBJ2-1, with D hard to call. Germline-derived CDR1 and CDR2 are MNHNY and SVGAGI (reference sequence). This CDR3 comprises 14 residues. The V end lost 0 bases, the J end lost 4 bases, and 7 bases lay between the germline ends. The CDR3 protein is CASSYSPSYNEQFF. As DNA, the CDR3 is TGTGCCAGCAGTTACTCCCCTAGTTACAATGAGCAGTTCTTC.

This clone was seen once. V and J are TRBV2 and TRBJ2-2; D unclear. Trimming cost V 7 bases and J 0 bases, with 12 bases left between them. From germline, CDR1 is SNHLY and CDR2 FYNNEI. This CDR3 region has 15 residues. The CDR3: CASTVRRTNTGELFF. DNA of the CDR3: TGTGCCAGCACCGTACGACGGACGAACACCGGGGAGCTGTTTTTT. Based on the CDR3 plus reference TRBV2 and TRBJ2-2, the full variable domain is EPEVTQTPSHQVTQMGQEVILRCVPISNHLYFYWYRQILGQKVEFLVSFYNNEISEKSEIFDDQFSVERPDGSNFTLKIRSTKLEDSAMYFCASTVRRTNTGELFFGEGSRLTVL.

This rearrangement joins TRBV5-4 to TRBJ2-3; 9 nucleotides agree with TRBD2. After removal of 4 bases from V and 1 base from J, the junction contained 7 bases not matched to a gene. The CDR3 is 16 residues long. The germline gives CDR1 SGHNT, CDR2 YYREEE (reference sequence). The CDR3 DNA reads TGTGCCAGCAGCGGGCGGGGGGGAAGAGGCACAGATACGCAGTATTTT. It is translated as CASSGRGGRGTDTQYF.

This clone was recorded a few times. The chain carries TRBV29-1 and TRBJ2-3, with 7 bases aligning to TRBD1. The V segment lost 7 bases and the J segment 2 bases; nucleotides outside the gene matches: 12. The CDR3 contains 15 residues. The germline gives CDR1 SQVTM, CDR2 ANQGSEA. The DNA of the CDR3 is TGCAGCGCCGAAGCAGGGGGTCCAAACACAGATACGCAGTATTTT. Residues: CSAEAGGPNTDTQYF.

This clone was picked up a small number of times. The V gene is TRBV7-8, the J gene TRBJ1-1; TRBD1 aligns across 8 bases. The CDR3 length is 14 residues. Unmatched junction bases numbered 5, after V lost 1 base and J lost 7 bases. The V gene's germline CDR1 is SGHVS and CDR2 FQNEAQ. The CDR3 loop is CASSLGAGGFEAFF. CDR3 nucleotides: TGTGCCAGCAGCTTAGGGGCAGGGGGCTTTGAAGCTTTCTTT. The full variable domain, rest sourced from reference TRBV7-8 and TRBJ1-1, is GAGVSQSPRYKVAKRGQDVALRCDPISGHVSLFWYQQALGQGPEFLTYFQNEAQLDKSGLPSDRFFAERPEGSVSTLKIQRTQQEDSAVYLCASSLGAGGFEAFFGQGTRLTVV.

The V and J genes are TRBV5-4 and TRBJ2-5, with D unresolved. CDR1 is SGHNT and CDR2 is YYREEE in the germline V gene (reference sequence). V was trimmed by 1 base and J by 3 bases, leaving 7 bases between them. This CDR3 is built from 13 residues. This CDR3 is CASSLPVEETQYF. CDR3 sequence (DNA): TGTGCCAGCAGCTTGCCCGTGGAAGAGACCCAGTACTTC.

This clone was observed a few times. V is TRBV30 and J is TRBJ1-1; D is unresolved. The germline V and J ends were trimmed by 0 bases and 1 base, with 6 bases remaining between them. The CDR3 totals 13 residues. The germline V gene encodes CDR1 GTSNPN and CDR2 SVGIG (reference sequence). The CDR3 coding sequence is TGTGCCTGGAGTGTATCGGCGAACACTGAAGCTTTCTTT. This gives the protein CAWSVSANTEAFF.

The rearrangement links TRBV7-3 to TRBJ1-2, with D unresolved. V lost 2 bases to trimming and J lost 2 bases, with 6 bases between them. The CDR3 spans 13 residues. The germline gives CDR1 SGHTA, CDR2 FQGTGA. The CDR3 is CASSLSQNYGYTF. CDR3 DNA sequence: TGTGCCAGCAGCTTATCCCAAAACTATGGCTACACCTTC.

This clone has just a few counts. This chain connects TRBV19 to TRBJ1-6, with no clear D. This CDR3 comprises 14 residues. The germline V and J ends were trimmed by 6 bases and 6 bases, with 12 bases remaining between them. Germline CDR1 and CDR2: LNHDA and SQIVND (reference sequence). The CDR3 region is CASRTGQVNSPLHF. Written as DNA, the CDR3 is TGTGCCAGTAGGACTGGGCAGGTTAATTCACCCCTCCACTTT.

This chain connects TRBV4-2 to TRBJ1-2; TRBD1 aligns across 8 bases. Germline V lookup: CDR1 LGHNA, CDR2 YNFKEQ. J lost 4 bases, V lost 4 bases, and 5 bases had no gene match. The CDR3 runs to 14 residues. The CDR3, as DNA: TGTGCCAGCAGCCTGGACAGGGTCGTCTATGGCTACACCTTC. Protein product: CASSLDRVVYGYTF.

The J gene is TRBJ1-1, the V gene TRBV18; TRBD1 aligns across 7 bases. CDR3 length equals 15 residues. The ends lost 5 bases at V and 6 bases at J; junction bases unmatched: 12. The V gene's germline CDR1 is KGHSH and CDR2 LQKENI. The CDR3 coding sequence is TGTGCCAGCTCAGCTGCAGGGGGTGTGATCGCTGAAGCTTTCTTT. It specifies CASSAAGGVIAEAFF. The entire variable domain, with the rest obtained from reference TRBV18 and TRBJ1-1, is as follows: NAGVMQNPRHLVRRRGQEARLRCSPMKGHSHVYWYRQLPEEGLKFMVYLQKENIIDESGMPKERFSAEFPKEGPSILRIQQVVRGDSAAYFCASSAAGGVIAEAFFGQGTRLTVV.

This chain links TRBV6-1 with TRBJ1-6; D call uncertain. The CDR3 has 12 residues. The germline CDR1 and CDR2 sequences are MNHNS and SASEGT. V gave up 9 bases and J gave up 7 bases, with 10 bases separating them. The CDR3 region has the DNA TGTGCCAGTGAGGCAGTCAATTCACCCCTCCACTTT. It is translated as CASEAVNSPLHF.

The genes are TRBV10-3 and TRBJ1-5, with 7 bases lining up with TRBD1. The V gene end was trimmed by 0 bases and the J gene end by 5 bases; junction bases not matched to a gene: 10. The CDR3 consists of 17 residues. CDR1 and CDR2 (germline): ENHRY, SYGVKD. The DNA for the CDR3 is TGTGCCATCAGTGAGTCAAGCAGGGGGAAACCCGATCAGCCCCAGCATTTT. This sequence encodes CAISESSRGKPDQPQHF.

V is TRBV2 and J is TRBJ2-1, with 11 bases lining up with TRBD2. The CDR3 length is 13 residues. V was clipped by 9 bases and J by 5 bases; unmatched bases: 3. CDR1 and CDR2 (germline): SNHLY, FYNNEI. Here the CDR3 DNA reads TGTGCCAGGGGGGGACTAGCGGACAATGAGCAGTTCTTC. Its translation is CARGGLADNEQFF.

The rearrangement uses TRBV19 and TRBJ1-2; 10 bases align to TRBD1. Per germline, CDR1 LNHDA and CDR2 SQIVND (reference sequence). The V and J ends lost 8 bases and 5 bases, in that order; junction bases with no gene match: 2. This CDR3 region has 12 residues. The CDR3, as DNA: TGTGCCAGTCGGACAGGGGGTTATGGCTACACCTTC. This codes for CASRTGGYGYTF.

The chain combines TRBV6-5 with TRBJ1-2; TRBD1 agrees at 7 bases. The ends lost 5 bases at V and 7 bases at J; junction bases unmatched: 10. The CDR3 runs 14 residues. CDR1 and CDR2 from the germline V gene are MNHEY and SVGAGI. The CDR3 DNA sequence: TGTGCCAGCAGTGCTGGACAGGTTTCGGGTGGCTACACCTTC. Translating gives CASSAGQVSGGYTF.